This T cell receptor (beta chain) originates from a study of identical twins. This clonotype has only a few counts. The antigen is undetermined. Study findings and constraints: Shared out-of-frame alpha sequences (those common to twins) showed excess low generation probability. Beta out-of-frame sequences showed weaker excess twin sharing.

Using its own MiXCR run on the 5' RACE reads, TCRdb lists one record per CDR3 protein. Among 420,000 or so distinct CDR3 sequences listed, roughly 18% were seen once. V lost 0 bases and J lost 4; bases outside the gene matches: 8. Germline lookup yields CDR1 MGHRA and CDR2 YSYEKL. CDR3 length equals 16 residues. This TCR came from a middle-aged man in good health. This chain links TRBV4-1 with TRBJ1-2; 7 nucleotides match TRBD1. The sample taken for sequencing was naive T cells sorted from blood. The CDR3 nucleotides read TGCGCCAGCAGCCAAGATCAAAGGGGGCGGATCTATGGCTACACCTTC. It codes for CASSQDQRGRIYGYTF.